The 13 T cell receptor beta chains in this list originate from one sample, sequenced in a study of blood T cell repertoires in COVID-19. Libraries were prepared by immunoSEQ multiplex PCR; TCRdb keeps only in-frame clonotypes and omits some of them. The sample holds 250,000 or so clones, 87% seen once. The sample taken for sequencing was peripheral blood. These receptors were obtained from a man between 18 and 35 years old with active or convalescent COVID-19.

The rearrangement links TRBV24-1 to TRBJ1-2; unclear D gene. The germline CDR1 and CDR2 sequences are KGHDR and SFDVKD. V was cut by 4 bases and J by 7 bases, with 15 bases left in between. The CDR3 loop spans 14 amino acids. CDR3 loop: CATSDPPGVGGYTF. The CDR3 DNA reads as TGTGCCACCAGTGACCCTCCCGGGGTAGGTGGCTACACCTTC.

The CDR3 DNA follows: TGTGCCAGCAGCTTAGATTGGGGAGGGCCTATCAATGAGCAGTTCTTC. Amino acids: CASSLDWGGPINEQFF. J is TRBJ2-1 and V is TRBV7-2; TRBD2 matches at 7 bases. Germline-derived CDR1 and CDR2 are SGHTA and FQGNSA. This CDR3 has 16 residues. V was clipped by 1 base and J by 6 bases; unmatched bases: 9.

The chain carries TRBV28 and TRBJ2-7; D is ambiguous. Germline CDR1 and CDR2: MDHEN and SYDVKM. Between the trimmed V and J ends, which lost 4 bases and 5 bases, there was a span of 9 bases. The CDR3 length is 12 residues. CDR3: CASSSSVHEQYF. The CDR3 region has the DNA TGTGCCAGCAGTTCCAGTGTCCACGAGCAGTACTTC.

The chain has TRBV12-5 and TRBJ2-1, with 9 bases that match TRBD1. After removal of 2 bases from V and 4 bases from J, the junction contained 6 bases not matched to a gene. CDR3 size: 16 residues. Germline lookup yields CDR1 LGHNT and CDR2 FRNRAP. The CDR3 sequence: CASGLSTGGHYNEQFF. The CDR3 nucleotides read TGTGCTAGTGGTTTGTCTACAGGGGGCCATTACAATGAGCAGTTCTTC.

V and J are TRBV19 and TRBJ1-5; D is perhaps TRBD1 (5 bases). CDR1 LNHDA and CDR2 SQIVND come from the germline V gene (reference sequence). V was shortened by 7 bases and J by 7 bases, with 17 bases between the two germline ends. The CDR3 extends over 14 amino acids. The CDR3 DNA follows: TGTGCCAGTAAGGCAGGGTACGGGAGCCAGCCCCAGCATTTT. Protein: CASKAGYGSQPQHF.

The chain joins TRBV6-5 to TRBJ1-2; no clear D gene. The CDR3 is 14 residues long. V was trimmed by 8 bases and J by 8 bases, leaving 21 bases between them. From germline, CDR1 is MNHEY and CDR2 SVGAGI. This CDR3 reads CASAHSRYDMGYTF. CDR3 sequence (DNA): TGTGCCAGCGCCCATTCGCGGTATGATATGGGCTACACCTTC.

V gene TRBV5-1 combines with J gene TRBJ1-6; D is uncertain. This CDR3 comprises 13 residues. Germline V gene lookup returns CDR1 SGHRS and CDR2 YFSETQ. The V end lost 5 bases, the J end lost 10 bases, and 13 bases lay between the germline ends. Written as DNA, the CDR3 is TGCGCCAGCAGGCAAGAGGTTGGGTCACCCCTCCACTTT. This gives the protein CASRQEVGSPLHF.

The chain links TRBV18 to TRBJ2-3, with 7 bases aligning to TRBD2. Germline V gene data show CDR1 as KGHSH and CDR2 as LQKENI. The junction had 10 bases not matched to a gene; V was cut back by 6 bases and J by 1 base. CDR3 length: 16 residues. The DNA for the CDR3 is TGTGCCAGCTCTACCACGGGGGGAGATGGCACAGATACGCAGTATTTT. This encodes CASSTTGGDGTDTQYF.

The genes are TRBV3-1 (or the pseudogene TRBV3-2) and TRBJ2-5; D may be TRBD1 (7 bases). V was clipped by 7 bases and J by 4 bases, with 16 bases between them. CDR1 is LGHDT, CDR2 YNNKEL, per germline (reference sequence). The CDR3 runs to 14 residues. The CDR3: CASTRQEGAETQYF. In DNA form, the CDR3 reads TGTGCCAGCACCCGACAGGAGGGGGCAGAGACCCAGTACTTC.

The chain employs TRBV27 and TRBJ1-3; D gene unclear. V lost 5 bases to trimming and J lost 0 bases, with 8 bases between them. This CDR3 spans 14 amino acids. Germline CDR1 MNHEY, CDR2 SMNVEV (reference sequence). The CDR3 sequence: CASSKLSSGNTIYF. The CDR3 nucleotides are TGTGCCAGCAGTAAACTCTCCTCTGGAAACACCATATATTTT.

The rearrangement links TRBV25-1 to TRBJ1-2; TRBD1 might be the D (5 bases). Germline CDR1 and CDR2: MGHDK and SYGVNS. CDR3 length equals 14 residues. V gave up 7 bases and J gave up 0 bases, with 12 bases separating them. CDR3 bases: TGTGCCAGCAAGGGACTGAAAGCTAACTATGGCTACACCTTC. This sequence encodes CASKGLKANYGYTF.

The chain carries TRBV5-5 and TRBJ2-7, with 7 bases fitting TRBD1. This CDR3 contains 12 residues. Trimming cost V 4 bases and J 13 bases; bases outside gene matches: 11. Germline values: CDR1 SGHKS, CDR2 YYEKEE (reference sequence). The CDR3 nucleotides are TGTGCCAGCAGCCTCCCGTCTGACAGGGTTTACTTC. Protein: CASSLPSDRVYF. Combining the CDR3 with reference TRBV5-5 and TRBJ2-7 gives the whole variable domain DAGVTQSPTHLIKTRGQQVTLRCSPISGHKSVSWYQQVLGQGPQFIFQYYEKEERGRGNFPDRFSARQFPNYSSELNVNALLLGDSALYLCASSLPSDRVYFGPGTRLTVT.

The chain links TRBV6-6 to TRBJ2-1; 7 bases fit TRBD1. The CDR3 extends over 16 amino acids. Germline V lookup: CDR1 MNHNY, CDR2 SVGAGI (reference sequence). Unmatched junction bases numbered 9, after V lost 6 bases and J lost 1 base. For the CDR3, the DNA is TGTGCCAGCAGACCCATTAACAGGGGTTCCTACAATGAGCAGTTCTTC. It encodes CASRPINRGSYNEQFF.